This TCR beta chain stems from a study of cytomegalovirus exposure and HLA in healthy donors. Study details: Approximately 200 million T cells yielded over 90 million unique TCR beta sequences in earlier analysis. Findings and caveats of the study: The authors assumed roughly uniform sequencing depth across donors for presence/absence analyses.

This CDR3 contains 14 residues. Looked up from germline, CDR1 is SGHDT and CDR2 is YYEEEE. Trimming cost V 4 bases and J 8 bases; bases outside gene matches: 7. It was with 60 Vbeta and 13 Jbeta primers that the PCR ran. The assay was immunoSEQ multiplex PCR, and TCRdb's table has in-frame clones only and misses some. The sample consists of 200,000 to 250,000 clones, 60% to 80% of them appearing once. This clone occurred a few times. What it recognizes is unknown. Donors counted as nominally healthy when sampled, yet unrecorded immune exposures were likely. The V gene is TRBV5-6, the J gene TRBJ2-1; 9 bases match TRBD1. The origin of this receptor is a young man in good health and CMV-seronegative. Material for sequencing was PBMCs. CDR3 DNA: TGTGCCAGCAGCCGACAGGGGGGCATCGATGAGCAGTTCTTC. This sequence encodes CASSRQGGIDEQFF.